This T cell receptor (beta chain) is drawn from a study of T-cell reconstitution after alpha-beta-depleted transplantation in children. Study-level points and caveats: Fresh T-cell production supplied most of the T-cell counts and diversity seen one year after transplant.

Construction of the TCRbeta library involved unique molecular identifiers. One entry per CDR3 protein, called by TCRdb with MiXCR from the PCR reads. Among approximately 300,000 distinct CDR3 sequences listed, roughly 12% were seen once. CDR1 and CDR2 (germline): SQVTM, ANQGSEA. The CDR3 is made up of 11 amino acids. The germline V and J ends were trimmed by 4 bases and 7 bases, with 8 bases remaining between them. This clonotype was recorded many times. Antigen unknown. This clonotype was sampled from a male patient between 2 and 10 years old who had a stem cell transplant for chronic granulomatous disease, so the T cells may come from the graft donor. This sample comprised peripheral blood, obtained 180 days after TCRalphabeta/CD19-depleted stem cell transplant. J is TRBJ2-1 and V is TRBV29-1; the D is unclear. CDR3 DNA sequence: TGCAGCGTTGTAAGGGTTAATGAGCAGTTCTTC. Its protein product is CSVVRVNEQFF.